Here is one TCR beta chain with its context. This clone was seen a single time. Its antigen is not yet known. No base qualities exist here, and no much larger clone lies one base off it. According to the study, the label for this sample's treatment or condition signals: some 19 received Ad26.COV2.S at low or high dose, single or two shots; 5 received placebo; per-sample allocation not given. Repertoires of vaccine and placebo recipients were sequenced from samples collected on day 63 after the first injection. In Cohort 1b, 20 to 25 adults aged 18-55 years were enrolled at a single site in Boston, USA, between 29 July and 7 August 2020. Ad26.COV2.S was a replication-incompetent adenovirus type 26 vector expressing a prefusion-stabilized SARS-CoV-2 spike protein from the original Wuhan strain. The immunoSEQ Assay was the method used to sequence TCRbeta CDR3 regions. After extraction, genomic DNA underwent amplification by bias-controlled multiplex PCR, followed by high-throughput sequencing. On the study's bioinformatics: To quantify the absolute abundance of every unique TCRbeta CDR3 region, sequences were collapsed and filtered. T cell fraction was estimated by normalizing TCRbeta template counts to usable DNA, which was measured by amplifying reference genes present in all nucleated cells. Repertoire TCRs were annotated as SARS-CoV-2-specific when V gene, CDR3 amino acid sequence and J gene were exactly matched to a known reactive TCR set. The reference SARS-CoV-2 TCR set was obtained from MIRA and was filtered for enrichment in COVID-19-positive ImmuneCODE repertoires, whereby public or cross-reactive TCRs were removed. Using the MIRA antigens, annotated TCRs were further analysed by specific ORF or by position within an ORF. Breadth was defined as the number of annotated unique rearrangements divided by the total number of unique productive rearrangements, and depth was defined as the summed frequency of the annotated unique rearrangements. Two-sided Wilcoxon rank-sum tests were used to compare TCR breadth between groups. Held by TCRdb, this immuneACCESS table contains in-frame sequences only and omits some clones. Under half of the omission traces to an unresolved V gene where checked; the cause of the rest is unknown. For V, J and clone size, that table is used; D and trimming come from the DNA. The sample table shows approximately 480,000 clones, and 87% are seen once. The ten largest clones add up to over 10% of the sample.

The sample originates from a study of Ad26.COV2.S vaccination and SARS-CoV-2 variants (dated by TCRdb to 2020 to 2023). For the wider study: Donors in the vaccine arm were drawn from COV1001, a multicentre, randomized, double-blind, placebo-controlled phase I-IIa trial testing Ad26.COV2.S in healthy adults. A total of 32 samples were included in the TCR-sequenced set, comprising about 20 Ad26.COV2.S vaccine recipients, 5 placebo recipients and 8 SARS-CoV-2 convalescent individuals. Throughout the experiments and outcome assessment, investigators stayed blinded to trial group allocation. Ad26.COV2.S was given intramuscularly at 5x10^10 or 1x10^11 viral particles, as a single shot or as two shots 56 days apart. TCRbeta repertoire sequencing was used to assess the specificity and breadth of SARS-CoV-2-reactive T cell receptors after Ad26.COV2.S vaccination. Trial participants were randomized into five groups of five: low-dose or high-dose Ad26.COV2.S given once or twice, or placebo on both occasions.

V drops 5 bases and J drops 7 bases, leaving 17 bases in between. The CDR3, cysteine through phenylalanine, is 14 amino acids long. Only the CDR3 DNA stays, 42 bases, in frame from base 1. Reading the germline V gene gives CDR1 SQVTM and CDR2 ANQGSEA. Here is what the overall study found, with its caveats: Comparable non-spike TCR breadth was observed between vaccine and placebo recipients, consistent with only spike being contained in the vaccine. Compared with placebo recipients, Ad26.COV2.S recipients showed higher spike-specific TCR breadth (P = 0.0014). After vaccination, substantial breadth of spike-specific CD8+ and CD4+ T cell responses was reported. The study was not powered to compare responses between vaccine doses or regimens. The authors noted that total T cell responses may have been underestimated by the TCR breadth and depth analyses.

The V and J segments used are TRBV29-1 and TRBJ2-2; the D gene assignment is perhaps TRBD1 or TRBD2, with each matching 5 bases. The TCR sequence derives from a person aged 18-60 years who received the Ad26.COV2.S COVID-19 vaccine or a placebo. Sample: peripheral blood, taken in a trial of Ad26.COV2.S vaccine versus placebo. For the CDR3, the sequence is CSVNKGAGDGELFF. The DNA sequence reads TGCAGCGTTAACAAAGGGGCCGGGGACGGGGAGCTGTTTTTT.